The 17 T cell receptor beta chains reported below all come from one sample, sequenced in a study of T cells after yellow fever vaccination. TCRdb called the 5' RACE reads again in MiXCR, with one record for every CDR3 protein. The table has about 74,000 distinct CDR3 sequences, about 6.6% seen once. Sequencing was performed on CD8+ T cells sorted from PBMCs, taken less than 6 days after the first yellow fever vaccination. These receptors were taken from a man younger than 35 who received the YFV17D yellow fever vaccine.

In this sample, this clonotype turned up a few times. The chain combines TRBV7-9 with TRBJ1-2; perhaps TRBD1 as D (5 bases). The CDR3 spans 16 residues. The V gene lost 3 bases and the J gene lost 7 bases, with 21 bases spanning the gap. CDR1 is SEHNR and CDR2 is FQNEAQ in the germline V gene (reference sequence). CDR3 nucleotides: TGTGCCAGCAGCTTGGTAATAGGGGACCCACCGAGTGGCTACACCTTC. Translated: CASSLVIGDPPSGYTF. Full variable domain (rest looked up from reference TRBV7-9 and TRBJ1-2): DTGVSQNPRHKITKRGQNVTFRCDPISEHNRLYWYRQTLGQGPEFLTYFQNEAQLEKSRLLSDRFSAERPKGSFSTLEIQRTEQGDSAMYLCASSLVIGDPPSGYTFGSGTRLTVV.

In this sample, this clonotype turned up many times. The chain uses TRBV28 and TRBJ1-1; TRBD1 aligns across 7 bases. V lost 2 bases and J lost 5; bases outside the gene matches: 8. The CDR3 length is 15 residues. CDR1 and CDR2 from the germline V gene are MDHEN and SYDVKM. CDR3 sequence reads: CASSLVKGAETEAFF. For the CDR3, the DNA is TGTGCCAGCAGTTTAGTTAAGGGGGCGGAGACTGAAGCTTTCTTT.

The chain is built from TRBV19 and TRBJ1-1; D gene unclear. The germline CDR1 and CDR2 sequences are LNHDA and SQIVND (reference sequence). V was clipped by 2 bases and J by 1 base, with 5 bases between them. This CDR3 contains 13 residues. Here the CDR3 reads CASSIHPNTEAFF. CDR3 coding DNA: TGTGCCAGTAGTATACATCCGAACACTGAAGCTTTCTTT.

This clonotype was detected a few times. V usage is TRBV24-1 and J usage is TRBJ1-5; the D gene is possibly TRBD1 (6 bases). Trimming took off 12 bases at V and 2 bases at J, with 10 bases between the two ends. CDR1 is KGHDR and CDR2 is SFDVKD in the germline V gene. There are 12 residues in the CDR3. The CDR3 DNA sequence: TGTGCCGCCAACAGGGGCAATCAGCCCCAGCATTTT. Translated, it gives CAANRGNQPQHF.

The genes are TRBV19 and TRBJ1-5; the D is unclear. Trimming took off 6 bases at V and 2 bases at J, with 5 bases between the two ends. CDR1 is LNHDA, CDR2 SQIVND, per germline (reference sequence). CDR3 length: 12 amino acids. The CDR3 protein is CASRMGNQPQHF. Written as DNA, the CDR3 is TGTGCCAGTAGGATGGGCAATCAGCCCCAGCATTTT.

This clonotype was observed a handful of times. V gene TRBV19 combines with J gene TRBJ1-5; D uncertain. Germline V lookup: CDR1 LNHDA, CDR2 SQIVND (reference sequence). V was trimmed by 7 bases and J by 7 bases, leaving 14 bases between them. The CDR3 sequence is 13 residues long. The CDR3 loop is CASKDALGQPQHF. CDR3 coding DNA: TGTGCCAGTAAGGATGCCTTGGGGCAGCCCCAGCATTTT.

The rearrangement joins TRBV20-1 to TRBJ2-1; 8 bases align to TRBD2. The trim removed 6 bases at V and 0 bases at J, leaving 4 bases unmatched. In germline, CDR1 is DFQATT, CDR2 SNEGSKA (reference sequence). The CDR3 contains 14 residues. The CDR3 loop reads CSAPRGGSYNEQFF. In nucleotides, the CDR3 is TGCAGTGCGCCACGGGGGGGCTCCTACAATGAGCAGTTCTTC.

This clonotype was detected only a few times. CDR3 residues: CASSKATDPNYGYTF. CDR3 DNA: TGTGCCAGCAGCAAAGCGACAGATCCTAACTATGGCTACACCTTC. The J gene is TRBJ1-2, the V gene TRBV21-1. TRBV21-1 is described as a pseudogene. This CDR3 has 15 amino acids.

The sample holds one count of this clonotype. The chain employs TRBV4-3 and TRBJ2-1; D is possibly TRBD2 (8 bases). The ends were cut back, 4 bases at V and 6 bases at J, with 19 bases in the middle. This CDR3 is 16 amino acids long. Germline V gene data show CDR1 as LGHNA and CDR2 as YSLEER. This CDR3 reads CASSLGGGGGSNEQFF. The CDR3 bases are TGCGCCAGCAGCCTAGGAGGGGGCGGGGGGTCCAATGAGCAGTTCTTC.

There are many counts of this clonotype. CDR3 loop: CASSQSRTGFFAYYEQYF. CDR3 DNA sequence: TGCGCCAGCAGCCAATCCCGGACAGGGTTTTTCGCCTACTACGAGCAGTACTTC. The chain recombines TRBV4-3 with TRBJ2-7; TRBD1 agrees at 8 bases. Germline CDR1 and CDR2: LGHNA and YSLEER. This CDR3 has 18 amino acids. V trimming: 2 bases; J trimming: 3 bases; junction bases outside the gene matches: 15.

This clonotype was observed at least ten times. The CDR3 coding sequence is TGTGCCAGCTCACCGGAAGACGATGGGGCCGGGGAGCTGTTTTTT. Translating it yields CASSPEDDGAGELFF. The chain recombines TRBV18 with TRBJ2-2; unclear D gene. This CDR3 has 15 amino acids. The V end lost 3 bases, the J end lost 6 bases, and 14 bases lay between the germline ends. Per the germline V gene, CDR1 is KGHSH and CDR2 is LQKENI.

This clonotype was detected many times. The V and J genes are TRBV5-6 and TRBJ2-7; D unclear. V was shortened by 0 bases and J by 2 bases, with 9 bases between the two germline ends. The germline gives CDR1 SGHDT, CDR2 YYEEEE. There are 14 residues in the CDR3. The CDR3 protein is CASSLGQLTYEQYV. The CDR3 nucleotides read TGTGCCAGCAGCTTGGGGCAGTTGACCTACGAGCAGTACGTC.

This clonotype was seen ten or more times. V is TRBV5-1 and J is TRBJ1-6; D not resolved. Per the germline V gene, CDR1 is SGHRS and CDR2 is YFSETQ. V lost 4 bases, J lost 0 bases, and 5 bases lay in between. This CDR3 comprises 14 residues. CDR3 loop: CASSTSSYNSPLHF. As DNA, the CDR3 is TGCGCCAGCAGCACGAGCTCCTATAATTCACCCCTCCACTTT.

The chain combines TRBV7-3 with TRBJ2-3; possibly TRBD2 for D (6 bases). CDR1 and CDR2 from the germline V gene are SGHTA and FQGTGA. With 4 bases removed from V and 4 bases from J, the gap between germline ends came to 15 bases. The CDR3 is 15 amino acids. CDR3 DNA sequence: TGTGCCAGCAGCTCCACGGAGGGTGGGTCAGATACGCAGTATTTT. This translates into CASSSTEGGSDTQYF.

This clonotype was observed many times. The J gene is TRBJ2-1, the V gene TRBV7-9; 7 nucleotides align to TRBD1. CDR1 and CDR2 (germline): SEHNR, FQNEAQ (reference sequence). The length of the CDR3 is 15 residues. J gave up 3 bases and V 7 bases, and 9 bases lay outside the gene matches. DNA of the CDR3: TGTGCCAGCACCACTGACAGGGTGAACTACAATGAGCAGTTCTTC. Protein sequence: CASTTDRVNYNEQFF.

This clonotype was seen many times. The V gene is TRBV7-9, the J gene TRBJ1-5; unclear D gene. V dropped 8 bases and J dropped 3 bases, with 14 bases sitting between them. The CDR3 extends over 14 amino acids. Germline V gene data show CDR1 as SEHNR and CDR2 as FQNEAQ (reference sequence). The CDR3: CASSSGGDNQPQHF. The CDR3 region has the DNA TGTGCCAGCTCGTCCGGCGGGGACAATCAGCCCCAGCATTTT.

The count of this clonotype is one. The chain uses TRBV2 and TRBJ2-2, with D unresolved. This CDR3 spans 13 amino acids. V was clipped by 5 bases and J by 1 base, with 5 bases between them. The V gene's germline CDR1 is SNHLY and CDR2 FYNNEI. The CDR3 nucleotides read TGTGCCAGCAGTTGGCGGAACACCGGGGAGCTGTTTTTT. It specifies CASSWRNTGELFF.